This TCR beta chain was documented in a study of blood T cell repertoires in COVID-19. On the study more broadly: Material from acute and convalescent COVID-19 was sourced from the United States, Italy and Spain.

This clone was recorded only once. Libraries were prepared by immunoSEQ multiplex PCR; TCRdb keeps only in-frame clonotypes and omits some of them. The table records 170,000 or so clones, roughly 87% of them present only once. Participants spanned ages about 18 to 90 years and resided in around 25 US areas. Which cohort a participant joined came from the clinical history participants gave. There are 17 residues in the CDR3. V lost 2 bases and J lost 4, with 20 bases in between. The germline gives CDR1 SGHTA, CDR2 FQGNSA. The sequencing input was PBMCs or T cells enriched from blood (not recorded which). This receptor was obtained from a woman aged 45-60 years who had recovered from COVID-19. This chain joins TRBV7-2 and TRBJ1-1, with a weak D call TRBD1 (6 bases). The CDR3 here is CASSLLAGGRSTTEAFF. The CDR3 DNA reads as TGTGCCAGCAGCTTATTGGCCGGGGGGCGGAGTACCACTGAAGCTTTCTTT.